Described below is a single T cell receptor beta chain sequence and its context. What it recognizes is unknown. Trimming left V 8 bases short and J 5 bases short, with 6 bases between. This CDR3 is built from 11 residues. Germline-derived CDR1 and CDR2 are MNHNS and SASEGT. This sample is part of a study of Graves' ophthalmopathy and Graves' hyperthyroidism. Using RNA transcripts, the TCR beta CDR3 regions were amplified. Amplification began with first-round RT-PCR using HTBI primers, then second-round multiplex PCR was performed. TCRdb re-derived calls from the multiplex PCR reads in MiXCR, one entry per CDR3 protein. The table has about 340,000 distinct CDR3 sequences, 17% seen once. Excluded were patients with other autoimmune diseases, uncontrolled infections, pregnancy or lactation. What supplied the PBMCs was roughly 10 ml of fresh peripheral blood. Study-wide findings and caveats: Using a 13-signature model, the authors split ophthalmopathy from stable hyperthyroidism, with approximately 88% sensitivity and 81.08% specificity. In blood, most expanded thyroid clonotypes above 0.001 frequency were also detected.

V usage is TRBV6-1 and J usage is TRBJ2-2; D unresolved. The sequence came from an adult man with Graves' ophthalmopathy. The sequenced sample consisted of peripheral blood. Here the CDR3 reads CASGRTGELFF. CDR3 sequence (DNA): TGTGCCAGCGGACGGACCGGGGAGCTGTTTTTT.